What follows describes a single TCR beta chain. Germline-derived CDR1 and CDR2 are MNHNS and SASEGT. The germline V and J ends were trimmed by 2 bases and 0 bases, with 4 bases remaining between them. CDR3 length equals 13 residues. The data belong to a study of immune evolution from preneoplasia to lung adenocarcinoma. TCRdb's table, derived via immunoSEQ multiplex PCR, lists solely in-frame clones and lacks some. Of around 41,000 clones listed, approximately 80% are singletons. The chain has TRBV6-1 and TRBJ1-1; D remains unclear. What was sequenced was FFPE invasive lung adenocarcinoma tissue. The clonotype comes from a person aged 60 to 70 with lung adenocarcinoma. The CDR3 nucleotides are TGTGCCAGCAGTGAAAGGGTGAACACTGAAGCTTTCTTT. Amino acids: CASSERVNTEAFF.